The rows below give T cell receptor beta chains drawn from one sample of a study of blood T cell repertoires in COVID-19. Using immunoSEQ multiplex PCR, the repertoire was profiled, and TCRdb retains in-frame clones only, with some absent. This table holds roughly 380,000 clones, approximately 91% found once. Sequencing input: PBMCs or T cells enriched from blood (not recorded which). The source is a woman in her thirties who had been exposed to COVID-19. Both conserved end residues are part of each CDR3. A D gene is named only where the DNA matches it firmly.

CDR3 DNA: TGTGCCAGTAGTACCGGACAGCGGCGTCAGCCCCAGCATTTT
CDR3 protein: CASSTGQRRQPQHF
J gene: TRBJ1-5
D gene: -
V gene: TRBV19

CDR3 DNA: TGTGCCAGCAGTTTACATAGCGGGTACAGTAACAATGAGCAGTTCTTC
CDR3 protein: CASSLHSGYSNNEQFF
J gene: TRBJ2-1
D gene: TRBD2
V gene: TRBV27

CDR3 DNA: TGTGCCAGCAGCTTAGGGTCGGGAGGGCCCTACGAGCAGTACTTC
CDR3 protein: CASSLGSGGPYEQYF
J gene: TRBJ2-7
D gene: TRBD2
V gene: TRBV11-2

CDR3 DNA: TGTGCCAGCAGCATCGGACTAGCGGGGAGGAACGATGAGCAGTTCTTC
CDR3 protein: CASSIGLAGRNDEQFF
J gene: TRBJ2-1
D gene: TRBD2
V gene: TRBV11-3

CDR3 DNA: TGTGCCAGCGCGACAGGGAAAAACTATGGCTACACCTTC
CDR3 protein: CASATGKNYGYTF
J gene: TRBJ1-2
D gene: TRBD1
V gene: TRBV9

CDR3 DNA: TGTGCCAGCAGGGGACAGTCCCAAGAGACCCAGTACTTC
CDR3 protein: CASRGQSQETQYF
J gene: TRBJ2-5
D gene: TRBD1
V gene: TRBV6-5

CDR3 DNA: TGTGCCATGCGACTCCCTAACTATGGCTACACCTTC
CDR3 protein: CAMRLPNYGYTF
J gene: TRBJ1-2
D gene: -
V gene: TRBV2

CDR3 DNA: TGTGCCAGCAGCTACGACAGGGACCACGAGCAGTACTTC
CDR3 protein: CASSYDRDHEQYF
J gene: TRBJ2-7
D gene: TRBD1
V gene: TRBV3-1/TRBV3-2

CDR3 DNA: TGTGCCAGCAGTCGACAGGGAAGATCAGGTGGCTACACCTTC
CDR3 protein: CASSRQGRSGGYTF
J gene: TRBJ1-2
D gene: TRBD1
V gene: TRBV6-5

CDR3 DNA: TGTGCCAGCTCACCCACGCTGAGCGAGGGACTAGCGGGAGGGAGTGTGTACGAGCAGTACTTC
CDR3 protein: CASSPTLSEGLAGGSVYEQYF
J gene: TRBJ2-7
D gene: TRBD2
V gene: TRBV18

CDR3 DNA: TGTGCCAGCAGTTTATTTAAAAAGGGACTAGCTGATGAGCAGTTCTTC
CDR3 protein: CASSLFKKGLADEQFF
J gene: TRBJ2-1
D gene: TRBD2
V gene: TRBV27

CDR3 DNA: TGCGCCAGCAGCTTGGAAACCCCTCCGGGGCGGGGTGCCTACAATGAGCAGTTCTTC
CDR3 protein: CASSLETPPGRGAYNEQFF
J gene: TRBJ2-1
D gene: -
V gene: TRBV5-1

CDR3 DNA: TGTGCCAGCAGCTTACGGCGGGCTAGCACAGATACGCAGTATTTT
CDR3 protein: CASSLRRASTDTQYF
J gene: TRBJ2-3
D gene: -
V gene: TRBV7-8

CDR3 DNA: TGTGCCTGGAGTCGGGCGGAGGGGGGCTACACCTTC
CDR3 protein: CAWSRAEGGYTF
J gene: TRBJ1-2
D gene: -
V gene: TRBV30

CDR3 DNA: TGTGCCAGCAGTGAATACGTAGGGGGCCAGAGGTATGGCTACACCTTC
CDR3 protein: CASSEYVGGQRYGYTF
J gene: TRBJ1-2
D gene: TRBD1
V gene: TRBV2

CDR3 DNA: TGTGCCAGCAGACCCCCGGGACAGTATGGCAATGAGCAGTTCTTC
CDR3 protein: CASRPPGQYGNEQFF
J gene: TRBJ2-1
D gene: TRBD1
V gene: TRBV6-5

CDR3 DNA: TGCGCCAGCAGCCAATCAAAAACTAGCGGGAGGCCAGATACGCAGTATTTT
CDR3 protein: CASSQSKTSGRPDTQYF
J gene: TRBJ2-3
D gene: TRBD2
V gene: TRBV5-1

CDR3 DNA: TGCAGCGTAGTTTCCGGGACTAGCGGGTACGAGCAGTACTTC
CDR3 protein: CSVVSGTSGYEQYF
J gene: TRBJ2-7
D gene: TRBD2
V gene: TRBV29-1